These 16 T cell receptor beta chains were all obtained from the same sample, sequenced in a study of T cells after posttransplantation cyclophosphamide. Methotrexate plus calcineurin inhibitor accompanied controls' myeloablative marrow transplants; sampling was 1 year later. Sequencing used immunoSEQ multiplex PCR; TCRdb keeps in-frame clones, though not all of them. This sample has about 22,000 clones, with more than 80% found just once. The sequenced sample was PBMCs, obtained after an allogeneic stem cell transplant with a calcineurin inhibitor and methotrexate. These receptor sequences come from a female patient in her 50s who received an allogeneic stem cell transplant from an unrelated donor, was CMV-positive, and had chronic GVHD only. The T cells may partly be graft donor cells.

The rearrangement joins TRBV6-5 to TRBJ2-2, with D perhaps matching TRBD2 (5 bases). Germline CDR1 and CDR2: MNHEY and SVGAGI. Trimming stripped 6 bases from V and 6 bases from J, with 5 bases between. The CDR3 contains 11 residues. The CDR3 DNA follows: TGTGCCAGCAGGAGGGCCGGGGAGCTGTTTTTT. This sequence encodes CASRRAGELFF.

The chain carries TRBV5-1 and TRBJ2-3, with TRBD2 as a possible D gene (6 bases). This CDR3 contains 16 residues. V dropped 0 bases and J dropped 5 bases, with 16 bases sitting between them. The V gene's germline CDR1 is SGHRS and CDR2 YFSETQ. The CDR3 coding sequence is TGCGCCAGCAGCTTGGCCTTGAGACTAGAGGTAGATACGCAGTATTTT. As protein: CASSLALRLEVDTQYF. The whole variable domain, remainder taken from reference TRBV5-1 and TRBJ2-3, is KAGVTQTPRYLIKTRGQQVTLSCSPISGHRSVSWYQQTPGQGLQFLFEYFSETQRNKGNFPGRFSGRQFSNSRSEMNVSTLELGDSALYLCASSLALRLEVDTQYFGPGTRLTVL.

The chain joins TRBV5-4 to TRBJ2-2, with 8 bases aligning to TRBD2. There are 16 residues in the CDR3. The J segment lost 4 bases and the V segment lost 0 bases, leaving 5 bases of the junction unmatched. Looked up from germline, CDR1 is SGHNT and CDR2 is YYREEE (reference sequence). CDR3 in DNA: TGTGCCAGCAGCTTGGAAAACGGGAGGGCCACCGGGGAGCTGTTTTTT. It codes for CASSLENGRATGELFF.

V is TRBV7-2 and J is TRBJ2-6; 10 positions agree with TRBD1. The CDR3 has 19 amino acids. CDR1 is SGHTA and CDR2 is FQGNSA in the germline V gene. Trimming took 5 bases from V and 0 from J; bases not matched to a gene: 10. CDR3 nucleotide sequence: TGTGCCAGCAGCGCCGGGACAGGGGTCTCCGCCTCTGGGGCCAACGTCCTGACTTTC. It translates to CASSAGTGVSASGANVLTF.

V gene TRBV29-1 combines with J gene TRBJ1-2; the match to TRBD1 covers 10 bases. The germline V gene has CDR1 SQVTM and CDR2 ANQGSEA. V gave up 6 bases and J gave up 7 bases; unmatched junction bases: 5. The CDR3 spans 12 residues. The CDR3 nucleotides are TGCAGCGTGCGACAGGGGGCCGGTGGCTACACCTTC. This sequence encodes CSVRQGAGGYTF.

The rearrangement joins TRBV7-9 to TRBJ2-1; 8 nucleotides line up with TRBD2. The CDR3 runs 17 residues. The germline gives CDR1 SEHNR, CDR2 FQNEAQ (reference sequence). The V and J ends lost 1 base and 0 bases, in that order; junction bases with no gene match: 5. CDR3 in amino acids: CASSLGPTSGSYNEQFF. CDR3 bases: TGTGCCAGCAGCTTAGGCCCCACTAGCGGCTCCTACAATGAGCAGTTCTTC. Full variable domain (remainder filled in from reference TRBV7-9 and TRBJ2-1): DTGVSQNPRHKITKRGQNVTFRCDPISEHNRLYWYRQTLGQGPEFLTYFQNEAQLEKSRLLSDRFSAERPKGSFSTLEIQRTEQGDSAMYLCASSLGPTSGSYNEQFFGPGTRLTVL.

This sequence joins TRBV21-1 and TRBJ2-5; the table's D call of TRBD2 was not tested on the DNA. The J call may be incorrect, as the DNA end agrees better with TRBJ2-7. TRBV21-1 counts as a pseudogene. This CDR3 region has 14 residues. As DNA, the CDR3 is TGTGCCAGCGGCGGGACTAGCGGGGACTACGAGCAGTACTTC. It codes for CASGGTSGDYEQYF.

V and J are TRBV7-9 and TRBJ1-5; D is perhaps TRBD1 (5 bases). Germline CDR1 reads SEHNR; CDR2 reads FQNEAQ (reference sequence). The CDR3 sequence is 16 residues long. V lost 1 base to trimming and J lost 2 bases, with 12 bases between them. Here the CDR3 reads CASSLVGGTGNQPQHF. The CDR3 DNA follows: TGTGCCAGCAGCTTAGTTGGAGGGACTGGCAATCAGCCCCAGCATTTT.

This chain connects TRBV12-2 to TRBJ1-5; the DNA was not used to check the table's D call, TRBD1. TRBV12-2 is given as a pseudogene. The CDR3 extends over 17 amino acids. The CDR3 protein is CASRSLKPGQGNQPQHF. The CDR3 region has the DNA TGTGCAAGTCGCTCATTAAAACCGGGACAGGGGAATCAGCCCCAGCATTTT.

The genes are TRBV2 and TRBJ2-1; 7 bases match TRBD2. Germline V lookup: CDR1 SNHLY, CDR2 FYNNEI. CDR3 length: 12 residues. The V segment lost 7 bases and the J segment 10 bases; nucleotides outside the gene matches: 7. The CDR3: CASTGEGIEQFF. DNA of the CDR3: TGTGCCAGCACGGGGGAGGGGATAGAGCAGTTCTTC. The full variable domain, rest sourced from reference TRBV2 and TRBJ2-1, is EPEVTQTPSHQVTQMGQEVILRCVPISNHLYFYWYRQILGQKVEFLVSFYNNEISEKSEIFDDQFSVERPDGSNFTLKIRSTKLEDSAMYFCASTGEGIEQFFGPGTRLTVL.

A single count supports this clone. This rearrangement joins TRBV11-3 to TRBJ2-1; the match to TRBD2 covers 8 bases. V lost 5 bases and J lost 10; bases outside the gene matches: 7. Germline V gene data show CDR1 as SGHNT and CDR2 as YENEEA. This CDR3 spans 13 amino acids. The CDR3 loop reads CASSPGVAGEQFF. As DNA, the CDR3 is TGTGCCAGCAGCCCAGGGGTAGCGGGAGAGCAGTTCTTC.

The rearrangement uses TRBV9 and TRBJ2-5; D unclear. The ends were cut back, 3 bases at V and 4 bases at J, with 13 bases in the middle. Per germline, CDR1 SGDLS and CDR2 YYNGEE. This CDR3 spans 14 amino acids. CDR3 residues: CASSADLFGETQYF. The CDR3 DNA follows: TGTGCCAGCAGCGCCGACTTGTTTGGAGAGACCCAGTACTTC.

This chain uses TRBV9 with TRBJ2-1; D ambiguous. Trimming removed 4 bases at V and 0 bases at J, with 17 bases between. The germline V gene has CDR1 SGDLS and CDR2 YYNGEE. The CDR3 length is 17 residues. The CDR3 sequence: CASSPYWRPSSYNEQFF. In nucleotides, the CDR3 is TGTGCCAGCAGCCCCTATTGGCGGCCTAGCTCCTACAATGAGCAGTTCTTC. The full variable domain, rest sourced from reference TRBV9 and TRBJ2-1, is DSGVTQTPKHLITATGQRVTLRCSPRSGDLSVYWYQQSLDQGLQFLIQYYNGEERAKGNILERFSAQQFPDLHSELNLSSLELGDSALYFCASSPYWRPSSYNEQFFGPGTRLTVL.

The V and J genes are TRBV15 and TRBJ2-1; no clear D. The CDR3 has 15 residues. Trimming took 0 bases from V and 10 from J, leaving 16 bases between them. Germline V gene sequence: CDR1 LNHNV, CDR2 YYDKDF (reference sequence). CDR3 in DNA: TGTGCCACCAGCAGAGATCTGAAGAGAGGTCAGGAGCAGTTCTTC. As protein: CATSRDLKRGQEQFF.

The genes are TRBV18 and TRBJ2-7, with 7 bases identical to TRBD1. CDR1 is KGHSH and CDR2 is LQKENI in the germline V gene. The CDR3 spans 16 residues. J gave up 1 base and V 0 bases, and 6 bases lay outside the gene matches. As DNA, the CDR3 is TGTGCCAGCTCACCACCGTTGAGGGGGCATTCCTACGAGCAGTACTTC. It yields the protein CASSPPLRGHSYEQYF.

This chain joins TRBV2 and TRBJ2-4; maybe TRBD1 (6 bases). Trimming removed 5 bases from V and 0 bases from J, with 11 bases in between. There are 15 residues in the CDR3. CDR1 SNHLY and CDR2 FYNNEI come from the germline V gene. The CDR3 here is CASSSDRLAKNIQYF. The CDR3 DNA reads TGTGCCAGCAGTTCCGACAGGTTAGCCAAAAACATTCAGTACTTC.